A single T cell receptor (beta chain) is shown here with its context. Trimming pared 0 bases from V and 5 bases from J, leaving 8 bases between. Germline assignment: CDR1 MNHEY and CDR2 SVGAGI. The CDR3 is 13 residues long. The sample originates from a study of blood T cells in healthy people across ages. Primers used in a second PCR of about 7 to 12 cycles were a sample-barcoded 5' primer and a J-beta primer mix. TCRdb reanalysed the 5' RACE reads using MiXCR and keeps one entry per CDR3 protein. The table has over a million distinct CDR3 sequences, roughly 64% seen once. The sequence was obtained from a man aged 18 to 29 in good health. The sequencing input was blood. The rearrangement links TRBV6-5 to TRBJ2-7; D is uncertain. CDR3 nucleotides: TGTGCCAGCAGTTACTCACCAAGGAACGAGCAGTACTTC. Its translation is CASSYSPRNEQYF.